The T cell receptor beta chain described here comes from a study of blood T cell repertoires in COVID-19. Trimming shortened V by 4 bases and J by 5 bases, and 11 bases separated the two germline ends. This CDR3 has 14 residues. Germline assignment: CDR1 SGHAT and CDR2 FQNNGV. In the source study's methods: From reference gene primer amplification, estimates of nucleated cell counts were derived. Sequenced by immunoSEQ multiplex PCR; TCRdb stores in-frame clones only, minus some. That table gives V, J and clone size, and the DNA gave D and trimming. Among about 430,000 clones listed, 85% to 90% were seen once. The study drew participants aged about 18 to 95 years from around 24 US areas.

Sample: PBMCs or T cells enriched from blood (not recorded which). This clonotype was obtained from a man younger than 40 who had recovered from COVID-19. The V and J genes are TRBV11-2 and TRBJ1-4; a possible D gene is TRBD1 (6 bases). The CDR3: CASSSGQLNEKLFF. CDR3 DNA sequence: TGTGCCAGCAGCTCTGGACAGCTGAATGAAAAACTGTTTTTT.